What follows describes a single TCR beta chain. The V and J ends lost 4 bases and 2 bases respectively, with 6 bases between them. Per the germline V gene, CDR1 is SGHNT and CDR2 is YENEEA. The CDR3 covers 13 residues. This sample was included in a study of shared clonotypes between healthy human individuals. The authors divided CD4+ cells into CD45RA+ naive and CD45RA-negative memory subsets. Here immunoSEQ multiplex PCR was the method, and the copy in TCRdb shows in-frame clones only, minus some. The top ten hold 8% to 13% of the sample, which has around 200,000 clones, approximately 70% seen once. This chain joins TRBV11-3 and TRBJ2-1; D uncertain. Specimen: memory CD4+ T cells sorted from blood. Subset given: CD45RA-negative fraction. This sequence was found in a man aged 25-45 years in good health. CDR3 region: CASSSRPYNEQFF. The CDR3 nucleotides are TGTGCCAGCAGCTCGAGACCCTACAATGAGCAGTTCTTC.